One sample yielded the 10 T cell receptor beta chains listed below, sequenced in a study of cytomegalovirus exposure and HLA in healthy donors. The PCR employed 60 Vbeta primers together with 13 Jbeta primers. TCRdb keeps only in-frame clones here, not all; method: immunoSEQ multiplex PCR. The sample includes a few hundred thousand clones, around 90% of them seen just once. The sample comprised PBMCs. The source is a girl between 2 and 10 years old in good health and CMV-seronegative.

V and J are TRBV2 and TRBJ1-5; no firm D call. Trimming took off 5 bases at V and 0 bases at J, with 2 bases between the two ends. Germline V CDR1 and CDR2: SNHLY, FYNNEI. The CDR3 runs to 12 residues. In DNA form, the CDR3 reads TGTGCCAGCAGTTATAGCAATCAGCCCCAGCATTTT. Amino acids: CASSYSNQPQHF.

The rearrangement joins TRBV27 to TRBJ1-4; TRBD1 agrees at 7 bases. The CDR3 loop spans 15 amino acids. With 3 bases clipped from V and 8 bases from J, the junction kept 9 bases outside the gene matches. Per the germline V gene, CDR1 is MNHEY and CDR2 is SMNVEV (reference sequence). CDR3 coding DNA: TGTGCCAGCAGTTTCCTAGGGGGCGCTACGGAAAAACTGTTTTTT. It translates to CASSFLGGATEKLFF.

The rearrangement joins TRBV6-5 to TRBJ2-5, with 7 bases lining up with TRBD1. There are 14 residues in the CDR3. Trimming took 6 bases from V and 5 from J; bases not matched to a gene: 9. Per the germline V gene, CDR1 is MNHEY and CDR2 is SVGAGI. CDR3 sequence (DNA): TGTGCCAGCAGCTATTACAGGGGACCGGAGACCCAGTACTTC. Its protein product is CASSYYRGPETQYF.

This chain links TRBV12-5 with TRBJ1-5; TRBD1 agrees at 7 bases. CDR3 length equals 17 residues. Germline CDR1 LGHNT, CDR2 FRNRAP. With 3 bases clipped from V and 1 base from J, the junction kept 9 bases outside the gene matches. The CDR3 nucleotides read TGTGCTAGTGGTTTTACCTCCGGGACAGCGAGCAATCAGCCCCAGCATTTT. This gives the protein CASGFTSGTASNQPQHF.

The genes are TRBV7-6 and TRBJ2-7; TRBD2 is a possible D gene (7 bases). There are 18 residues in the CDR3. Germline V gene data show CDR1 as SGHVS and CDR2 as FNYEAQ. V was pared by 5 bases and J by 4 bases, with 27 bases between. CDR3 nucleotide sequence: TGTGCCAGCAGCCGGGCTGGGGGGGCCTCGCCCTTTGAATACGAGCAGTACTTC. Amino acids: CASSRAGGASPFEYEQYF. Supplemented by reference TRBV7-6 and TRBJ2-7, the full variable domain reads GAGVSQSPRYKVTKRGQDVALRCDPISGHVSLYWYRQALGQGPEFLTYFNYEAQQDKSGLPNDRFSAERPEGSISTLTIQRTEQRDSAMYRCASSRAGGASPFEYEQYFGPGTRLTVT.

This rearrangement joins TRBV15 to TRBJ1-3; possible D gene TRBD1, 6 bases. Germline CDR1 LNHNV, CDR2 YYDKDF (reference sequence). The CDR3 is 17 residues long. Trimming shortened V by 0 bases and J by 0 bases, and 12 bases separated the two germline ends. CDR3 DNA: TGTGCCACCAGCAGAGATCGAGGGGGGGTCTCTGGAAACACCATATATTTT. It is translated as CATSRDRGGVSGNTIYF.

V and J are TRBV6-6 and TRBJ2-3; 9 bases line up with TRBD2. This CDR3 has 16 amino acids. The V segment lost 6 bases and the J segment 1 base; nucleotides outside the gene matches: 8. Germline V gene data show CDR1 as MNHNY and CDR2 as SVGAGI (reference sequence). CDR3 sequence (DNA): TGTGCCAGCAGCTCTAGAGCGGGGGGTCGCACAGATACGCAGTATTTT. Its translation is CASSSRAGGRTDTQYF.

The chain couples TRBV15 to TRBJ1-4; D might be TRBD1 (6 bases). Germline lookup yields CDR1 LNHNV and CDR2 YYDKDF (reference sequence). V dropped 0 bases and J dropped 6 bases, with 11 bases sitting between them. CDR3 length equals 15 residues. For the CDR3, the DNA is TGTGCCACCAGCAGAGATGGCACAGGGTATGAAAAACTGTTTTTT. This sequence encodes CATSRDGTGYEKLFF.

The rearrangement links TRBV6-6 to TRBJ2-1; D is perhaps TRBD1 (8 bases). Trimming left V 6 bases short and J 7 bases short, with 19 bases between. CDR3 length equals 15 residues. Per germline, CDR1 MNHNY and CDR2 SVGAGI (reference sequence). CDR3 DNA: TGTGCCAGCAGCAAGGGACAGGTCGGGGGGAATGAGCAGTTCTTC. It is translated as CASSKGQVGGNEQFF.

This chain joins TRBV7-8 and TRBJ2-7, with 9 bases matching TRBD2. The trim removed 2 bases at V and 4 bases at J, leaving 6 bases unmatched. CDR3 size: 15 residues. CDR1 is SGHVS, CDR2 FQNEAQ, per germline. This CDR3 is CASSLISGSLYEQYF. CDR3 sequence (DNA): TGTGCCAGCAGCTTAATTAGCGGGAGTTTGTACGAGCAGTACTTC.